These 9 T cell receptor beta chains originate from one sample sequenced in a study of cytomegalovirus exposure and HLA in healthy donors. It was with 60 Vbeta and 13 Jbeta primers that the PCR ran. Measured with immunoSEQ multiplex PCR; TCRdb has only the in-frame clones, and not every one. The sample has approximately 100,000 clones. Sample: PBMCs. These receptors were obtained from a middle-aged man in good health and CMV-seropositive.

About this clone itself: Germline is not matched at one junction end, which may reflect a read error. The chain has TRBV7-7 and TRBJ2-5; TRBD1 matches at 8 bases. The CDR3 extends over 18 amino acids. From germline, CDR1 is SSHAT and CDR2 FNYEAQ (reference sequence). The CDR3 reads CASSLASTGDRTKWAQYF. CDR3 bases: TGTGCTAGCAGCTTAGCTTCGACAGGGGACCGGACCAAGTGGGCCCAGTACTTC.

The rearrangement links TRBV10-3 to TRBJ1-5; no reliable D call. V was shortened by 10 bases and J by 3 bases, with 19 bases between the two germline ends. Germline values: CDR1 ENHRY, CDR2 SYGVKD. CDR3 length equals 15 residues. Here the CDR3 reads CATKRSTVDNQPQHF. The CDR3 DNA sequence: TGTGCCACCAAGAGGTCCACCGTCGACAATCAGCCCCAGCATTTT.

The rearrangement links TRBV19 to TRBJ2-3, with TRBD1 matching over 9 bases. The germline V gene has CDR1 LNHDA and CDR2 SQIVND (reference sequence). The CDR3 spans 14 residues. V gave up 6 bases and J gave up 6 bases; unmatched junction bases: 7. The CDR3 is CASSGQGTPDTQYF. Written as DNA, the CDR3 is TGTGCCAGTAGCGGACAGGGGACACCTGATACGCAGTATTTT.

This chain uses TRBV7-2 with TRBJ2-3; 10 nucleotides match TRBD2. CDR3 length: 18 amino acids. The V gene end was trimmed by 0 bases and the J gene end by 3 bases; junction bases not matched to a gene: 9. Germline V gives CDR1 SGHTA, CDR2 FQGNSA. The CDR3 region is CASSLAALAGASTDTQYF. The CDR3 bases are TGTGCCAGCAGCTTAGCGGCCCTAGCGGGAGCGAGTACAGATACGCAGTATTTT.

The V call is TRBV27, the J call TRBJ1-2, with unresolved D. CDR1 and CDR2 (germline): MNHEY, SMNVEV (reference sequence). V lost 5 bases and J lost 2, with 12 bases in between. This CDR3 has 14 residues. The CDR3, as DNA: TGTGCCAGCAGTCCCCAGGCCGGAAACTATGGCTACACCTTC. Amino acids: CASSPQAGNYGYTF.

The rearrangement links TRBV19 to TRBJ2-5; 9 bases agree with TRBD1. Germline trimming cut 6 bases from V and 2 bases from J; bases unmatched to any gene: 4. Germline V gene sequence: CDR1 LNHDA, CDR2 SQIVND (reference sequence). This CDR3 has 14 residues. CDR3 sequence (DNA): TGTGCCAGTAGGACCGGACAGGGGCAAGAGACCCAGTACTTC. Translated, it gives CASRTGQGQETQYF.

V and J are TRBV7-2 and TRBJ2-1; 11 positions match TRBD2. The CDR3 is 14 amino acids. The V and J ends lost 2 bases and 9 bases, in that order; junction bases with no gene match: 3. The germline V gene encodes CDR1 SGHTA and CDR2 FQGNSA. The CDR3 sequence is CASSLLLAGGEQFF. The CDR3, as DNA: TGTGCCAGCAGCTTACTCCTAGCGGGGGGTGAGCAGTTCTTC.

The chain combines TRBV9 with TRBJ2-1; a possible D gene is TRBD1 (5 bases). The CDR3 totals 13 residues. Between the trimmed V and J ends, which lost 4 bases and 8 bases, there was a span of 13 bases. From germline, CDR1 is SGDLS and CDR2 YYNGEE. The CDR3 protein is CASSIQSGHEQFF. The CDR3 DNA sequence: TGTGCCAGCAGCATCCAATCAGGGCATGAGCAGTTCTTC.

The V gene is TRBV4-3, the J gene TRBJ2-3; D possibly corresponds to TRBD2 (6 bases). V lost 2 bases and J lost 2, with 11 bases in between. Looked up from germline, CDR1 is LGHNA and CDR2 is YSLEER. This CDR3 is 15 amino acids long. The CDR3 DNA reads as TGCGCCAGCAGCCAATCGGAGGGCCCCACAGATACGCAGTATTTT. It translates to CASSQSEGPTDTQYF.